This T cell receptor beta chain was captured by sequencing in a study of technical replicates of blood from several donors. The germline gives CDR1 MNHEY, CDR2 SVGAGI. Trimming removed 3 bases at V and 3 bases at J, with 10 bases between. The CDR3 length is 14 residues. This clone occurred a few times. Repertoires were generated with immunoSEQ multiplex PCR, while TCRdb's copy carries only in-frame clones and drops some. The sample holds about 80,000 clones, 80% to 90% seen once. The rearrangement links TRBV6-5 to TRBJ2-3; D gene unclear. The receptor's source is a human donor in good health. Some clones in this sample may be carry-over from other donors' samples. The specimen sequenced was PBMCs. CDR3 sequence reads: CASSYRLETDTQYF. In nucleotides, the CDR3 is TGTGCCAGCAGTTATCGGCTAGAAACAGATACGCAGTATTTT.